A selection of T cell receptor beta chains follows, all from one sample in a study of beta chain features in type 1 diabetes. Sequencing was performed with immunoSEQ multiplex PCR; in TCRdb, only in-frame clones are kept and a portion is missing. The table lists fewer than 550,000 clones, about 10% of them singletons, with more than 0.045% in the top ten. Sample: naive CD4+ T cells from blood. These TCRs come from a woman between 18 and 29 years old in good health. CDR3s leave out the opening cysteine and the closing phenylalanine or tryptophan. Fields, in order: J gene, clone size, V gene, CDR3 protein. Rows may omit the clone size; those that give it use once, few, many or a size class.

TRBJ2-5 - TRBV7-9 ASRRAEKSQETQY
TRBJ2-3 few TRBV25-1 ASSPRGGGTDTQY
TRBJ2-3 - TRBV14 ASTQRGTDTQY
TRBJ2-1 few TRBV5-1 ASSLVPAYNEQF
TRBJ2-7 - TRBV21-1 ASSKGGTGCSYEQY
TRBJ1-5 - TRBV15 ATRGRGRPNQPQH
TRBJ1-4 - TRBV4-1 ASSHNRGHGEKLF
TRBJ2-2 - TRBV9 ASSLRQENGELF
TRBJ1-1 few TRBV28 ASRHGGWNSEAF
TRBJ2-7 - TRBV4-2 ASSPPSGTSGRGPYEQY
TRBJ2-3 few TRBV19 ASSGTSGSGTDTQY
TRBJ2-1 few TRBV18 ASSPSTGANEQF
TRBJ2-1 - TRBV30 AWGWRGQGRSYNEQF
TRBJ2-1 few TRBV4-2 ASSQDPFTYNEQF
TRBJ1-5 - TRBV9 ASSQLAGQPQH
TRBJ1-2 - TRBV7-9 ASNSNRDNWA